The next 5 T cell receptor beta chains were all read from a single sample in a study of neoadjuvant anti-PD-1 for oral cavity cancer. The time point denotes: after neoadjuvant nivolumab, at surgical resection. TCRdb's table, derived via immunoSEQ multiplex PCR, lists solely in-frame clones and lacks some. The sample includes around 8,000 clones, about 62% of them seen just once. This specimen consisted of PBMCs, obtained after nivolumab (anti-PD-1) treatment. The receptors shown here come from a person between 40 and 85 years old with oral cavity squamous cell carcinoma.

The V call is TRBV6-4, the J call TRBJ2-3; TRBD1 or TRBD2 may be the D gene (5 bases each). Trimming took 5 bases from V and 0 from J, leaving 15 bases between them. CDR1 and CDR2 from the germline V gene are MRHNA and SNTAGT. The length of the CDR3 is 16 residues. The CDR3 coding sequence is TGTGCCAGCAGTACCATGCCGGGGCTTAGCACAGATACGCAGTATTTT. Translating it yields CASSTMPGLSTDTQYF.

This chain uses TRBV21-1 with TRBJ2-5; the table gives TRBD2 as D, unverified against the DNA. TRBV21-1 is given as a pseudogene. The CDR3 spans 16 residues. The CDR3 region has the DNA TGTGCCAGCAGCAAAAGGGCTAGCGGGGGGGCGAAGACCCAGTACTTC. Protein sequence: CASSKRASGGAKTQYF.

This clone was detected a few times. This rearrangement joins TRBV9 to TRBJ2-2; D might be TRBD1 or TRBD2, each matching 6 bases. V was pared by 4 bases and J by 3 bases, with 13 bases between. This CDR3 region has 15 residues. Looked up from germline, CDR1 is SGDLS and CDR2 is YYNGEE. For the CDR3, the DNA is TGTGCCAGCAGCCGACCGGGGGCCGACACCGGGGAGCTGTTTTTT. As protein: CASSRPGADTGELFF.

The rearrangement links TRBV5-1 to TRBJ2-1; no definite D call. The germline V gene has CDR1 SGHRS and CDR2 YFSETQ. The CDR3 totals 12 residues. The ends were cut back, 0 bases at V and 6 bases at J, with 4 bases in the middle. The CDR3 sequence is CASSLGGNEQFF. For the CDR3, the DNA is TGCGCCAGCAGCTTGGGTGGCAATGAGCAGTTCTTC.

The genes are TRBV5-5 and TRBJ1-2; TRBD1 aligns across 7 bases. The CDR3 consists of 15 residues. CDR1 SGHKS and CDR2 YYEKEE come from the germline V gene (reference sequence). V lost 0 bases to trimming and J lost 7 bases; unmatched junction nucleotides: 9. The chain's CDR3 is CASSLATGNRIGYTF. The CDR3 region has the DNA TGTGCCAGCAGCTTGGCGACAGGGAATAGGATTGGCTACACCTTC.